The 22 T cell receptor beta chains listed next were all sequenced from one sample in a study of T cells after yellow fever vaccination. MiXCR, applied by TCRdb to the 5' RACE reads, yields one record per CDR3 protein. The sample lists under 600,000 distinct CDR3 sequences, roughly 14% seen once, with about 14% in the top ten. The sample consisted of PBMCs, taken on the day of the yellow fever booster vaccination. The source of these receptors is a man under 40 who received the YFV17D yellow fever vaccine.

The chain employs TRBV25-1 and TRBJ2-7; 7 nucleotides line up with TRBD1. This CDR3 has 16 residues. Germline CDR1 MGHDK, CDR2 SYGVNS. V shed 1 base and J 1 base; nucleotides not matched to a gene: 7. The CDR3 coding sequence is TGTGCCAGCAGTGAATCATCCAAGACAGGGTCCTACGAGCAGTACTTC. This sequence encodes CASSESSKTGSYEQYF.

The chain joins TRBV20-1 to TRBJ2-3; either TRBD1 or TRBD2 may supply D (5 bases each). CDR1 is DFQATT and CDR2 is SNEGSKA in the germline V gene (reference sequence). The length of the CDR3 is 14 residues. The ends were cut back, 7 bases at V and 2 bases at J, with 16 bases in the middle. CDR3 region: CSGSGRGHTDTQYF. The CDR3 DNA sequence: TGCAGTGGTTCCGGACGGGGCCACACAGATACGCAGTATTTT.

The genes are TRBV28 and TRBJ2-1; 9 nucleotides match TRBD2. From germline, CDR1 is MDHEN and CDR2 SYDVKM. V lost 2 bases to trimming and J lost 5 bases; unmatched junction nucleotides: 7. CDR3 length equals 16 residues. The CDR3 region has the DNA TGTGCCAGCAGTTTACTGTCTAGCGGGAAGGACAATGAGCAGTTCTTC. Its translation: CASSLLSSGKDNEQFF.

This clonotype was picked up many times. V and J are TRBV7-2 and TRBJ2-7; the D gene is possibly TRBD1 (6 bases). The length of the CDR3 is 15 residues. V was clipped by 6 bases and J by 0 bases, with 15 bases between them. CDR1 is SGHTA, CDR2 FQGNSA, per germline. CDR3 in DNA: TGTGCCAGCAGTTTTTTGCAGGGGAGCTCCTACGAGCAGTACTTC. This sequence encodes CASSFLQGSSYEQYF.

This clonotype was seen only a few times. The V gene is TRBV5-1, the J gene TRBJ2-3, with a tentative D call TRBD1 (5 bases). CDR1 is SGHRS, CDR2 YFSETQ, per germline. CDR3 length equals 15 residues. The germline V and J ends were trimmed by 4 bases and 0 bases, with 12 bases remaining between them. CDR3 coding DNA: TGCGCCAGCAGCGAAAGACAGCCTAGCACAGATACGCAGTATTTT. Amino acids: CASSERQPSTDTQYF.

This clonotype turned up a few times. This sequence joins TRBV18 and TRBJ1-6; 9 bases line up with TRBD1. The CDR3 is 15 amino acids. The V and J ends lost 4 bases and 10 bases, in that order; junction bases with no gene match: 8. Germline V gives CDR1 KGHSH, CDR2 LQKENI. CDR3 residues: CASSREDRGISPLHF. The CDR3 DNA is TGTGCCAGCTCACGCGAGGACAGGGGAATCTCACCCCTCCACTTT.

In its sample, this clonotype was seen a few times. This chain links TRBV7-2 with TRBJ2-2; no reliable D call. Germline V gene lookup returns CDR1 SGHTA and CDR2 FQGNSA. The germline V and J ends were trimmed by 1 base and 1 base, with 7 bases remaining between them. The CDR3 consists of 15 residues. The CDR3: CASSLGALNTGELFF. CDR3 nucleotides: TGTGCCAGCAGCTTAGGGGCATTGAACACCGGGGAGCTGTTTTTT.

This clonotype was observed a handful of times. CDR3 DNA sequence: TGTGCCTGGAGTGTCGGCCAGTTAGCCAAAAACATTCAGTACTTC. Translating gives CAWSVGQLAKNIQYF. This chain connects TRBV30 to TRBJ2-4; D uncertain. From germline, CDR1 is GTSNPN and CDR2 SVGIG (reference sequence). The CDR3 sequence is 15 residues long. Trimming pared 0 bases from V and 0 bases from J, leaving 9 bases between.

This clonotype occurred a few times. Here the CDR3 reads CASSEVVYGYTF. CDR3 sequence (DNA): TGTGCCAGCAGTGAGGTGGTCTATGGCTACACCTTC. The chain uses TRBV6-1 and TRBJ1-2; D gene uncertain. Trimming shortened V by 3 bases and J by 4 bases, and 6 bases separated the two germline ends. Per germline, CDR1 MNHNS and CDR2 SASEGT. This CDR3 has 12 amino acids.

This sequence joins TRBV21-1 and TRBJ1-3; the DNA was not used to check the table's D call, TRBD1. TRBV21-1 is classified as a pseudogene. The CDR3 extends over 15 amino acids. The CDR3 bases are TGTGCCAGCAGCAAAGAACGGGACAGGGGAAACACCATATATTTT. Translation: CASSKERDRGNTIYF.

This clonotype was seen a handful of times. The chain has TRBV7-2 and TRBJ1-2, with unresolved D. The V and J ends lost 0 bases and 5 bases respectively, with 10 bases between them. Per germline, CDR1 SGHTA and CDR2 FQGNSA. CDR3 length: 14 amino acids. The CDR3 sequence: CASSLARASYGYTF. CDR3 sequence (DNA): TGTGCCAGCAGCTTAGCCCGGGCGTCTTATGGCTACACCTTC.

The table lists this clonotype with a few counts. The chain couples TRBV6-5 to TRBJ2-2; no clear D. CDR1 and CDR2 (germline): MNHEY, SVGAGI. The ends were cut back, 2 bases at V and 0 bases at J, with 13 bases in the middle. This CDR3 has 17 residues. This CDR3 is CASSYNRLLTNTGELFF. Here the CDR3 DNA reads TGTGCCAGCAGTTACAATCGACTTTTAACGAACACCGGGGAGCTGTTTTTT.

V gene TRBV18 combines with J gene TRBJ2-3; no definite D call. Germline CDR1 reads KGHSH; CDR2 reads LQKENI. The CDR3 is 13 amino acids. V lost 1 base to trimming and J lost 4 bases, with 6 bases between them. This CDR3 reads CASSPLSADTQYF. In DNA form, the CDR3 reads TGTGCCAGCTCACCACTGTCTGCAGATACGCAGTATTTT.

The chain joins TRBV9 to TRBJ2-3; D is possibly TRBD1 or TRBD2 (5 bases each). The CDR3 has 15 residues. CDR1 and CDR2 from the germline V gene are SGDLS and YYNGEE. Between the trimmed V and J ends, which lost 3 bases and 9 bases, there was a span of 20 bases. The CDR3 sequence: CASSDGTGDAETQYF. CDR3 nucleotides: TGTGCCAGCAGCGACGGGACCGGGGATGCGGAGACGCAGTATTTT. The full variable domain, with the rest looked up from reference TRBV9 and TRBJ2-3, is DSGVTQTPKHLITATGQRVTLRCSPRSGDLSVYWYQQSLDQGLQFLIQYYNGEERAKGNILERFSAQQFPDLHSELNLSSLELGDSALYFCASSDGTGDAETQYFGPGTRLTVL.

The CDR3: CATVGLAGGNSSYEQYF. In DNA, the CDR3 is TGCGCCACCGTAGGACTAGCGGGAGGGAATAGCTCCTACGAGCAGTACTTC. The gene calls are TRBV10-2 and TRBJ2-7, with TRBD2 matching over 15 bases. CDR3 size: 17 residues. Trimming removed 10 bases from V and 0 bases from J; junction bases left unmatched: 10. Germline CDR1 WSHSY, CDR2 SAAADI.

This clonotype was counted between two and nine times. The J gene is TRBJ2-5, the V gene TRBV7-2; 10 bases fit TRBD1. Trimming at V came to 5 bases and at J to 6 bases, leaving 15 bases not matched to a gene. Germline V gene lookup returns CDR1 SGHTA and CDR2 FQGNSA. The CDR3 runs to 17 residues. CDR3 bases: TGTGCCAGCAGCGCCTCCGGGACAGGGGTCTCGGCTAAGACCCAGTACTTC. Its translation: CASSASGTGVSAKTQYF.

The V gene is TRBV20-1, the J gene TRBJ2-7; the D gene is possibly TRBD2 (5 bases). This CDR3 spans 13 amino acids. Germline loops: CDR1 DFQATT, CDR2 SNEGSKA (reference sequence). V was trimmed by 5 bases and J by 2 bases, leaving 13 bases between them. The CDR3 DNA is TGCAGTGCTCACGACTATACCGCCTACGAGCAGTACTTC. This codes for CSAHDYTAYEQYF.

V is TRBV2 and J is TRBJ2-1; 9 nucleotides line up with TRBD2. CDR1 is SNHLY and CDR2 is FYNNEI in the germline V gene. The CDR3 loop spans 15 amino acids. The trim removed 7 bases at V and 2 bases at J, leaving 6 bases unmatched. CDR3 protein: CASMGGRGTYNEQFF. The CDR3, as DNA: TGTGCCAGCATGGGCGGGAGGGGAACCTACAATGAGCAGTTCTTC.

This clonotype was found many times. The chain links TRBV5-1 to TRBJ2-7; 10 positions agree with TRBD1. Germline V lookup: CDR1 SGHRS, CDR2 YFSETQ. The CDR3 spans 14 residues. With 4 bases clipped from V and 5 bases from J, the junction kept 6 bases outside the gene matches. CDR3 sequence (DNA): TGCGCCAGCAGCATATCCGGGACAGGGGACGAGCAGTACTTC. It codes for CASSISGTGDEQYF.

The V gene is TRBV10-3, the J gene TRBJ2-3; D is possibly TRBD2 (6 bases). Trimming cost V 4 bases and J 2 bases, with 13 bases left between them. This CDR3 is built from 15 residues. Germline CDR1 ENHRY, CDR2 SYGVKD. The DNA for the CDR3 is TGTGCCATCAGTGTGGGGTTAGCGGCCACAGATACGCAGTATTTT. This codes for CAISVGLAATDTQYF.

Points on this clonotype: One junction end disagrees with the germline gene, perhaps due to a read error. The chain is built from TRBV7-9 and TRBJ2-1; D remains ambiguous. From germline, CDR1 is SEHNR and CDR2 FQNEAQ (reference sequence). This CDR3 spans 13 amino acids. CDR3 bases: TGTGCCAGCAGCCCCACCTCCGACTCCCAAGGAATCTTC. Protein sequence: CASSPTSDSQGIF. Looking up the rest from reference TRBV7-9 and TRBJ2-1 gives the full variable domain: DTGVSQNPRHKITKRGQNVTFRCDPISEHNRLYWYRQTLGQGPEFLTYFQNEAQLEKSRLLSDRFSAERPKGSFSTLEIQRTEQGDSAMYLCASSPTSDSQGIFGPGTRLTVL.

This chain connects TRBV12-3 or TRBV12-4 to TRBJ2-3, with TRBD2 matching over 12 bases. Trimming cost V 6 bases and J 6 bases; bases outside gene matches: 4. This CDR3 contains 14 residues. CDR3 DNA: TGTGCCAGCAGCCGACTAGCGGGAGTCGATACGCAGTATTTT. Its protein product is CASSRLAGVDTQYF.